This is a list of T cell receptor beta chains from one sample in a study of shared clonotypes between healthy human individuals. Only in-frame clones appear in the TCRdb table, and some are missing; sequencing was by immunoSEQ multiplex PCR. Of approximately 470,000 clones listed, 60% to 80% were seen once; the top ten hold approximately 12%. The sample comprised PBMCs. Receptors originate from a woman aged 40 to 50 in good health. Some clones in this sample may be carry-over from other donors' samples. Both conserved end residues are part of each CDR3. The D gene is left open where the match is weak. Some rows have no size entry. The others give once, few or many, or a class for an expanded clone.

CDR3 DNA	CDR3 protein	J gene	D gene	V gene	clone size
TGCGCCAGCAGCTTGGACTCCGGGCCGTCGGAGAAACTGTTTTTT	CASSLDSGPSEKLFF	TRBJ1-4	-	TRBV5-1	-
TGTGCTAGCAGCTTCGGAGGGATACAAGAGACCCAGTACTTC	CASSFGGIQETQYF	TRBJ2-5	-	TRBV7-7	-
TGTGCCAGCCGGGAGATAGCGTCCTACAATGAGCAGTTCTTC	CASREIASYNEQFF	TRBJ2-1	-	TRBV6-6	-
TGTGCCTGGAGTGTCCGAGGGCAGCCCCAGCATTTT	CAWSVRGQPQHF	TRBJ1-5	-	TRBV30	-
TGTGCCAGCAGTGCGGAGAGCGGTGGAAACACCATATATTTT	CASSAESGGNTIYF	TRBJ1-3	-	TRBV2	few
TGTGCCAGCAGATTCGGGGGGTTCTCCTACAATGAGCAGTTCTTC	CASRFGGFSYNEQFF	TRBJ2-1	TRBD2	TRBV28	-
TGTGCCAGCAGCGAAAACATTCAGTACTTC	CASSENIQYF	TRBJ2-4	-	TRBV6-1	-
TGTGCCAGCTCACCGACTAGGAGGTTTGGGAACACTGAAGCTTTCTTT	CASSPTRRFGNTEAFF	TRBJ1-1	-	TRBV18	-
TGCGCCAGCAGGACAGGGCCACAAGAGACCCAGTACTTC	CASRTGPQETQYF	TRBJ2-5	TRBD1	TRBV5-1	-
TGTGCCAGCAGTCCACGACAGGGCTGGTCACCCCTCCACTTT	CASSPRQGWSPLHF	TRBJ1-6	TRBD1	TRBV28	-
TGTGCCAGCAGCTTTCTGAAGATCGGCGGGGAGCTGTTTTTT	CASSFLKIGGELFF	TRBJ2-2	-	TRBV7-2	-
TGTGCCAGTAGTATGTTGGGGGCGGGCAATCAGCCCCAGCATTTT	CASSMLGAGNQPQHF	TRBJ1-5	-	TRBV19	-
TGTGCCAGCAGGGGGGCGGGACACTCCTACGAGCAGTACTTC	CASRGAGHSYEQYF	TRBJ2-7	-	TRBV28	-
TGTGCCAGCAGTTCATACCGCCGTGGGGTGAACACTGAAGCTTTCTTT	CASSSYRRGVNTEAFF	TRBJ1-1	-	TRBV27	few
TGTGCCAGCAGTTTAGCCGGACTAGCGGGAGGGCCGAGCTCCTACGAGCAGTACTTC	CASSLAGLAGGPSSYEQYF	TRBJ2-7	TRBD2	TRBV27	-
TGTGCCAGCAGCTTATCCGGGGCGAGTGGTACGCAGTATTTT	CASSLSGASGTQYF	TRBJ2-3	-	TRBV11-3	-
TGCGCCAGCAGCCAGGGGACCTCGTCGTTTGCTAACTATGGCTACACCTTC	CASSQGTSSFANYGYTF	TRBJ1-2	-	TRBV5-1	-
TGTGCCAGCAGCCCCCGGGAGTACTACGAGCAGTACTTC	CASSPREYYEQYF	TRBJ2-7	-	TRBV6-1	once
TGTGCCTGGACCAAGGGGACTAGCTTTTACAATGAGCAGTTCTTC	CAWTKGTSFYNEQFF	TRBJ2-1	TRBD2	TRBV30	once
TGTGCCAGCTCACCAGAAATACAAGAGACCCAGTACTTC	CASSPEIQETQYF	TRBJ2-5	-	TRBV18	-
TGTGCCAGCAGCTTCGGGGGAGGGGGCTCCTACAATGAGCAGTTCTTC	CASSFGGGGSYNEQFF	TRBJ2-1	-	TRBV7-8	-
TGTGCCAGCAGCGATGGACAGCACAGCTCTGGGGCCAACGTCCTGACTTTC	CASSDGQHSSGANVLTF	TRBJ2-6	-	TRBV27	once
TGTGCCAGCAGTCCCTGGAGCGCCTACAATGAGCAGTTCTTC	CASSPWSAYNEQFF	TRBJ2-1	-	TRBV7-3	-
TGTGCCAGCACTGGACAGGCCATGAACACTGAAGCTTTCTTT	CASTGQAMNTEAFF	TRBJ1-1	TRBD1	TRBV6-1	-
TGTGCCAGCAGTAGCACGGAGCCCTGGGCCCAGTACTTC	CASSSTEPWAQYF	TRBJ2-5	-	TRBV28	once
TGCAGCGTCGACCCGGGGAGAGGCGAGCAGTACTTC	CSVDPGRGEQYF	TRBJ2-7	-	TRBV29-1	-
TGTGCCAGCTCAGGAGGGCCCGGCACCTACGAGCAGTACTTC	CASSGGPGTYEQYF	TRBJ2-7	-	TRBV18	-
TGTGCCTGGAGCCGGGGACTAGCGGGAGTAAGGGAGACCCAGTACTTC	CAWSRGLAGVRETQYF	TRBJ2-5	TRBD2	TRBV30	-
TGTGCCAGCAGTGACCCAACAGGGGCCTATGGCTACACCTTC	CASSDPTGAYGYTF	TRBJ1-2	TRBD1	TRBV6-1	many
TGCGCCAGCAGCTTGTTTGACAGAACCCGACTAGCGACACCCTACGAGCAGTACTTC	CASSLFDRTRLATPYEQYF	TRBJ2-7	TRBD2	TRBV5-1	-
TGTGCCAGCAGCGGGACAGGGGATGAAAAACTGTTTTTT	CASSGTGDEKLFF	TRBJ1-4	TRBD1	TRBV9	few
TGTGCCAGCAGCTTAATGCACGCCTCCTACAATGAGCAGTTCTTC	CASSLMHASYNEQFF	TRBJ2-1	-	TRBV7-2	once
TGTGCCAGCAGTTTAAAAAGGGCCACTGAAGCTTTCTTT	CASSLKRATEAFF	TRBJ1-1	-	TRBV27	-
TGCGCCAGCAGTCAGGACAGGGGTAGTCAGCCCCAGCATTTT	CASSQDRGSQPQHF	TRBJ1-5	TRBD1	TRBV5-1	-
TGCGCCAGCAGCGCCGGGACTAGCGGTTACTACGAGCAGTACTTC	CASSAGTSGYYEQYF	TRBJ2-7	TRBD2	TRBV10-1	-
TGTGCCAGCAGCTTGGAGGCCAGGGCCAGCACAGATACGCAGTATTTT	CASSLEARASTDTQYF	TRBJ2-3	-	TRBV5-5	-
TGTGCCTGGAATTCCGGGACAGAAAACACCGGGGAGCTGTTTTTT	CAWNSGTENTGELFF	TRBJ2-2	TRBD1	TRBV30	-
TGTGCCAGCAGCTTAACTAGGGGGGCGGAGACCCAGTACTTC	CASSLTRGAETQYF	TRBJ2-5	-	TRBV7-7	many
TGCGCCAGCAGGGGGAGATCTAATGAAAAACTGTTTTTT	CASRGRSNEKLFF	TRBJ1-4	-	TRBV10-2	few
TGCGCCAGCAGCTTAGGACAAGGGGGAATGAACACTGAAGCTTTCTTT	CASSLGQGGMNTEAFF	TRBJ1-1	-	TRBV5-1	-
TGTGCCAGCAGCCTCCCAGGGGGCCACACTGAAGCTTTCTTT	CASSLPGGHTEAFF	TRBJ1-1	TRBD1	TRBV7-6	-
TGTGCCAGCAGCACTCGACTAGCGGGAGGGAACACCGGGGAGCTGTTTTTT	CASSTRLAGGNTGELFF	TRBJ2-2	TRBD2	TRBV4-2	-
TGTGCCAGCAGCTTACGACAGGGTTGGGATACGCAGTATTTT	CASSLRQGWDTQYF	TRBJ2-3	TRBD1	TRBV7-2	-
TGTGCCAGCGGGGGTGGGGGGAAAGAGACCCAGTACTTC	CASGGGGKETQYF	TRBJ2-5	-	TRBV28	-